The clone carrying this T cell receptor (beta chain) was detected a few times. The CDR3 is 18 amino acids. The germline V gene has CDR1 SGHRS and CDR2 YFSETQ. V lost 4 bases, J lost 0 bases, and 9 bases stayed unmatched. This record comes from a study of T-cell memory formation after mild COVID-19. TCRdb independently ran MiXCR on the 5' RACE reads; one entry per CDR3 protein. This sample has around 400,000 distinct CDR3 sequences, with 20% to 25% found just once. Source material: PBMCs or a T cell subset sorted from them (not recorded which). This receptor was obtained from an adult woman who had mild COVID-19 (a few samples of this study predate the infection). Cell type and time point are not known. V is TRBV5-1 and J is TRBJ2-3; 12 nucleotides line up with TRBD1. In DNA form, the CDR3 reads TGCGCCAGCAGCATGGGACAGGGGGCGCCGGGGAGCACAGATACGCAGTATTTT. Its translation: CASSMGQGAPGSTDTQYF.